This entry describes one TCR beta chain. Next came a second PCR, run for about 6 to 11 cycles, which used a sample-barcoded 5' primer along with a J-beta primer mix. Each sample provided no less than 3 million CDR3-containing paired-end reads. TCRdb redid the calling of the 5' RACE reads with MiXCR, one entry per CDR3 protein. Of about 780,000 distinct CDR3 sequences in the sample, 20% to 30% are singletons; the top ten hold 3%. The sample is drawn from a study of blood T cells in healthy people across ages. Germline V lookup: CDR1 KGHSH, CDR2 LQKENI. The J segment lost 6 bases and the V segment lost 2 bases, leaving 1 base of the junction unmatched. The CDR3 length is 13 residues. Healthy Russian Caucasian donors spanned ages roughly 6 to 90 years. Per individual sample, total RNA of at least 6 micrograms was extracted. The data also belong to a second study, concerning T cells of mothers and their children.

The sequence was collected from a boy between 10 and 17 years old in good health. Sequences were obtained from blood. The chain combines TRBV18 with TRBJ2-7; TRBD1 matches at 10 bases. The CDR3 nucleotides read TGTGCCAGCTCACCAGGGACAGGGGCCGAGCAGTACTTC. Protein: CASSPGTGAEQYF.